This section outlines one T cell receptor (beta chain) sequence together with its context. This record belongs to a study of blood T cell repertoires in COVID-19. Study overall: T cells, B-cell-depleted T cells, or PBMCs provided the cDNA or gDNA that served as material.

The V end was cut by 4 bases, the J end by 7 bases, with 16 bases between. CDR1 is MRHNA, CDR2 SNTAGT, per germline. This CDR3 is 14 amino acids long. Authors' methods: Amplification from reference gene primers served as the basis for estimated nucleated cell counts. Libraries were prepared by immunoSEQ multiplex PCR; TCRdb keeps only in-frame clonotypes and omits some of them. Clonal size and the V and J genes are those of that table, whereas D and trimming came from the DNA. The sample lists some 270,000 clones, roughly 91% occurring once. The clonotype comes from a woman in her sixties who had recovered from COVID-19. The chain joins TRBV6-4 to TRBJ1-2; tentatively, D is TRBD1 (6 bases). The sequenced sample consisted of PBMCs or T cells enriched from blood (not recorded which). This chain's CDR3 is CASSASGGGSGYTF. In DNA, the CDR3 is TGTGCCAGCAGTGCCTCCGGGGGGGGCTCTGGCTACACCTTC.